Shown below are 23 T cell receptor beta chains from a single sample sequenced in a study of cytomegalovirus exposure and HLA in healthy donors. With 60 Vbeta and 13 Jbeta primers, the PCR was carried out. Assay: immunoSEQ multiplex PCR; the TCRdb copy retains only in-frame clones and omits some. The sample records about 150,000 clones, 70% to 80% being singletons. Sequenced: PBMCs. Receptor source: a man aged 25-40 years in good health and CMV-seropositive.

This rearrangement joins TRBV7-9 to TRBJ2-1, with a possible D match to TRBD1 (6 bases). The V end lost 6 bases, the J end lost 1 base, and 13 bases lay between the germline ends. CDR3 length: 15 amino acids. The germline V gene encodes CDR1 SEHNR and CDR2 FQNEAQ (reference sequence). The DNA for the CDR3 is TGTGCCAGCAGAGTCACCAGGGGTTCCTACAATGAGCAGTTCTTC. Translated, it gives CASRVTRGSYNEQFF. The full variable domain, in which reference TRBV7-9 and TRBJ2-1 provide the parts outside the CDR3, is DTGVSQNPRHKITKRGQNVTFRCDPISEHNRLYWYRQTLGQGPEFLTYFQNEAQLEKSRLLSDRFSAERPKGSFSTLEIQRTEQGDSAMYLCASRVTRGSYNEQFFGPGTRLTVL.

Note on this clone: Distinct nucleotide sequences in the sample also encode this CDR3. The chain recombines TRBV30 with TRBJ2-1; 10 positions match TRBD2. CDR1 GTSNPN and CDR2 SVGIG come from the germline V gene (reference sequence). The CDR3 sequence is 15 residues long. V lost 5 bases, J lost 6 bases, and 10 bases stayed unmatched. CDR3 coding DNA: TGTGCCTGGGGACCGGGAGCGGGGGGGCCCAATGAGCAGTTCTTC. Protein sequence: CAWGPGAGGPNEQFF.

V and J are TRBV12-5 and TRBJ1-1, with 8 bases lining up with TRBD1. The CDR3 has 12 residues. CDR1 is LGHNT and CDR2 is FRNRAP in the germline V gene. With 5 bases clipped from V and 8 bases from J, the junction kept 4 bases outside the gene matches. The CDR3 coding sequence is TGTGCTAGTGGTCTCCGGACAGGGGAAGCTTTCTTT. The encoded protein is CASGLRTGEAFF. Full variable domain (rest looked up from reference TRBV12-5 and TRBJ1-1): DARVTQTPRHKVTEMGQEVTMRCQPILGHNTVFWYRQTMMQGLELLAYFRNRAPLDDSGMPKDRFSAEMPDATLATLKIQPSEPRDSAVYFCASGLRTGEAFFGQGTRLTVV.

In regard to this clone: Other DNA sequences in the same sample also yield this CDR3. The DNA of the CDR3 is TGTGCCAGCAGTTCCCTTTCCGCTGAAGCTTTCTTT. Its translation is CASSSLSAEAFF. The V call is TRBV28, the J call TRBJ1-1; no firm D call. This CDR3 region has 12 residues. With 4 bases removed from V and 6 bases from J, the gap between germline ends came to 9 bases. The germline gives CDR1 MDHEN, CDR2 SYDVKM.

This clone was found a few times. The chain carries TRBV7-2 and TRBJ2-1; 8 nucleotides align to TRBD2. V dropped 3 bases and J dropped 2; count of bases not matched to a gene: 6. CDR3 size: 16 residues. The germline gives CDR1 SGHTA, CDR2 FQGNSA. The CDR3 protein is CASSLAGGTTYNEQFF. CDR3 sequence (DNA): TGTGCCAGCAGCTTGGCGGGAGGTACTACCTACAATGAGCAGTTCTTC.

This clone was seen only a few times. V usage is TRBV5-1 and J usage is TRBJ1-1; a possible D gene is TRBD1 (5 bases). The CDR3 loop spans 12 amino acids. V gave up 7 bases and J gave up 6 bases, with 13 bases separating them. Germline V gene sequence: CDR1 SGHRS, CDR2 YFSETQ. This CDR3 reads CASGPREAEAFF. Here the CDR3 DNA reads TGCGCCAGCGGCCCCAGGGAGGCTGAAGCTTTCTTT. Looking up the rest from reference TRBV5-1 and TRBJ1-1 gives the full variable domain: KAGVTQTPRYLIKTRGQQVTLSCSPISGHRSVSWYQQTPGQGLQFLFEYFSETQRNKGNFPGRFSGRQFSNSRSEMNVSTLELGDSALYLCASGPREAEAFFGQGTRLTVV.

To note about this clone: The junction departs from germline at one end; a sequencing error may be responsible. This rearrangement joins TRBV7-2 to TRBJ1-2, with D possibly TRBD1 on 5 matching bases. The CDR3 runs 15 residues. Germline CDR1 and CDR2: SGHTA and FQGNSA. CDR3 sequence (DNA): TGCGCCAGCAGCCAAGAGGTCCAGGGAATCTATGGCTACACCTTC. Translated: CASSQEVQGIYGYTF. The whole variable domain, filled in from reference TRBV7-2 and TRBJ1-2, reads GAGVSQSPSNKVTEKGKDVELRCDPISGHTALYWYRQSLGQGLEFLIYFQGNSAPDKSGLPSDRFSAERTGGSVSTLTIQRTQQEDSAVYLCASSQEVQGIYGYTFGSGTRLTVV.

This clone was picked up many times. This sequence joins TRBV11-2 and TRBJ1-1; the D is unclear. Germline lookup yields CDR1 SGHAT and CDR2 FQNNGV. This CDR3 comprises 14 residues. V lost 0 bases, J lost 5 bases, and 10 bases lay in between. This CDR3 is CASSLDSGWTEAFF. In DNA form, the CDR3 reads TGTGCCAGCAGCTTAGACTCGGGGTGGACTGAAGCTTTCTTT.

The chain carries TRBV5-6 and TRBJ2-3, with 11 bases that match TRBD2. This CDR3 comprises 16 residues. Germline CDR1 reads SGHDT; CDR2 reads YYEEEE. After removal of 0 bases from V and 3 bases from J, the junction contained 3 bases not matched to a gene. CDR3 in DNA: TGTGCCAGCAGCTTGGGACTAGCGGGGACGACAGATACGCAGTATTTT. It yields the protein CASSLGLAGTTDTQYF. Together with reference TRBV5-6 and TRBJ2-3, the CDR3 gives the full variable domain: DAGVTQSPTHLIKTRGQQVTLRCSPKSGHDTVSWYQQALGQGPQFIFQYYEEEERQRGNFPDRFSGHQFPNYSSELNVNALLLGDSALYLCASSLGLAGTTDTQYFGPGTRLTVL.

This clone was observed a handful of times. The genes are TRBV6-5 and TRBJ1-1, with 7 nucleotides matching TRBD1. J gave up 4 bases and V 8 bases, and 4 bases lay outside the gene matches. The germline V gene has CDR1 MNHEY and CDR2 SVGAGI. The CDR3 loop spans 12 amino acids. This chain's CDR3 is CASRGTVTEAFF. In DNA form, the CDR3 reads TGTGCCAGCCGAGGGACAGTCACTGAAGCTTTCTTT.

The V gene is TRBV28, the J gene TRBJ1-2; D perhaps matches TRBD1 (5 bases). Trimming left V 6 bases short and J 7 bases short, with 6 bases between. CDR1 and CDR2 from the germline V gene are MDHEN and SYDVKM. The CDR3 is 10 residues long. For the CDR3, the DNA is TGTGCCAGCAGGGGGCTTGGCTACACCTTC. It translates to CASRGLGYTF.

V is TRBV6-1 and J is TRBJ1-2, with D possibly being TRBD1 (5 bases). Trimming removed 6 bases at V and 4 bases at J, with 12 bases between. Germline CDR1 reads MNHNS; CDR2 reads SASEGT. The CDR3 sequence is 13 residues long. The CDR3 loop reads CASSGTTAYGYTF. The CDR3 bases are TGTGCCAGCAGCGGAACGACAGCCTATGGCTACACCTTC.

This chain uses TRBV7-2 with TRBJ1-2; tentatively, D is TRBD1 (5 bases). CDR3 size: 16 residues. The germline V gene has CDR1 SGHTA and CDR2 FQGNSA. The germline V and J ends were trimmed by 1 base and 6 bases, with 18 bases remaining between them. The CDR3 nucleotides are TGTGCCAGCAGCTTAGGGCCCCTACCGGGGGGTGATGGCTACACCTTC. This gives the protein CASSLGPLPGGDGYTF.

This chain uses TRBV9 with TRBJ2-3, with D possibly TRBD1 on 6 matching bases. In germline, CDR1 is SGDLS, CDR2 YYNGEE. V dropped 4 bases and J dropped 2 bases, with 11 bases sitting between them. CDR3 length: 14 residues. In DNA form, the CDR3 reads TGTGCCAGCAGCTTTGGACAGAACACAGATACGCAGTATTTT. It is translated as CASSFGQNTDTQYF.

V usage is TRBV28 and J usage is TRBJ2-1; D remains ambiguous. CDR1 is MDHEN and CDR2 is SYDVKM in the germline V gene. CDR3 size: 11 residues. With 7 bases removed from V and 4 bases from J, the gap between germline ends came to 5 bases. The CDR3 protein is CASNTYNEQFF. CDR3 in DNA: TGTGCCAGCAACACGTACAATGAGCAGTTCTTC.

The chain carries TRBV6-6 and TRBJ1-5; D ambiguous. The V and J ends lost 5 bases and 5 bases respectively, with 10 bases between them. The CDR3 is made up of 13 amino acids. Germline CDR1 is MNHNY and CDR2 is SVGAGI (reference sequence). The CDR3 loop reads CASSPTPDQPQHF. Written as DNA, the CDR3 is TGTGCCAGCAGTCCCACCCCGGATCAGCCCCAGCATTTT.

V usage is TRBV7-3 and J usage is TRBJ2-3; 10 bases match TRBD2. The CDR3 is 15 residues long. The V segment lost 5 bases and the J segment 4 bases; nucleotides outside the gene matches: 6. Germline V CDR1 and CDR2: SGHTA, FQGTGA. CDR3 bases: TGTGCCAGCAGCACAACTAGCGGGAAGCCAGATACGCAGTATTTT. It is translated as CASSTTSGKPDTQYF.

The chain recombines TRBV10-3 with TRBJ2-7; 8 bases are shared with TRBD1. This CDR3 spans 16 amino acids. Trimming at V came to 4 bases and at J to 2 bases, leaving 10 bases not matched to a gene. The V gene's germline CDR1 is ENHRY and CDR2 SYGVKD. The CDR3 nucleotides read TGTGCCATCAGTGCCAGTTCAGGGGGCCTCACCTACGAGCAGTACTTC. It translates to CAISASSGGLTYEQYF.

This chain joins TRBV18 and TRBJ1-1; 7 nucleotides align to TRBD1. The CDR3 totals 19 residues. Germline V gene sequence: CDR1 KGHSH, CDR2 LQKENI. J was trimmed by 5 bases and V by 5 bases; bases with no gene match: 23. CDR3 residues: CASSSIEAGGRGWNTEAFF. CDR3 bases: TGTGCCAGCTCATCCATAGAGGCAGGGGGGCGCGGGTGGAATACTGAAGCTTTCTTT.

This clone appeared once. The chain recombines TRBV30 with TRBJ1-5; D might be TRBD1 (5 bases). CDR3 length equals 13 residues. V was trimmed by 2 bases and J by 4 bases, leaving 9 bases between them. Germline values: CDR1 GTSNPN, CDR2 SVGIG (reference sequence). The CDR3 sequence is CAWSLEGNQPQHF. The CDR3 bases are TGTGCCTGGAGTCTGGAGGGGAATCAGCCCCAGCATTTT. The whole variable domain, remainder taken from reference TRBV30 and TRBJ1-5, is SQTIHQWPATLVQPVGSPLSLECTVEGTSNPNLYWYRQAAGRGLQLLFYSVGIGQISSEVPQNLSASRPQDRQFILSSKKLLLSDSGFYLCAWSLEGNQPQHFGDGTRLSIL.

The genes are TRBV18 and TRBJ1-3, with 8 bases identical to TRBD1. The V gene's germline CDR1 is KGHSH and CDR2 LQKENI. V lost 2 bases and J lost 4; bases outside the gene matches: 4. CDR3 size: 15 residues. The chain's CDR3 is CASSPGTGRGNTIYF. DNA for the CDR3: TGTGCCAGCTCACCAGGGACAGGCCGAGGAAACACCATATATTTT. The variable domain in full, completed from reference TRBV18 and TRBJ1-3, reads NAGVMQNPRHLVRRRGQEARLRCSPMKGHSHVYWYRQLPEEGLKFMVYLQKENIIDESGMPKERFSAEFPKEGPSILRIQQVVRGDSAAYFCASSPGTGRGNTIYFGEGSWLTVV.

For the CDR3, the DNA is TGTGCCAGCAGCCGTCCGACCCGGGACTACTCCTACGAGCAGTACTTC. Protein product: CASSRPTRDYSYEQYF. This chain joins TRBV28 and TRBJ2-7; 7 nucleotides match TRBD2. The V and J ends lost 6 bases and 0 bases, in that order; junction bases with no gene match: 11. The CDR3 sequence is 16 residues long. Per the germline V gene, CDR1 is MDHEN and CDR2 is SYDVKM.

This clone was seen just once. The V call is TRBV4-3, the J call TRBJ2-5; D unclear. Deletions cut 0 bases from V and 7 bases from J, with 15 bases between. Germline-derived CDR1 and CDR2 are LGHNA and YSLEER. This CDR3 has 15 residues. The CDR3 sequence is CASSQEPPGLGTQYF. The CDR3 DNA follows: TGCGCCAGCAGCCAAGAACCCCCAGGCCTTGGGACCCAGTACTTC.